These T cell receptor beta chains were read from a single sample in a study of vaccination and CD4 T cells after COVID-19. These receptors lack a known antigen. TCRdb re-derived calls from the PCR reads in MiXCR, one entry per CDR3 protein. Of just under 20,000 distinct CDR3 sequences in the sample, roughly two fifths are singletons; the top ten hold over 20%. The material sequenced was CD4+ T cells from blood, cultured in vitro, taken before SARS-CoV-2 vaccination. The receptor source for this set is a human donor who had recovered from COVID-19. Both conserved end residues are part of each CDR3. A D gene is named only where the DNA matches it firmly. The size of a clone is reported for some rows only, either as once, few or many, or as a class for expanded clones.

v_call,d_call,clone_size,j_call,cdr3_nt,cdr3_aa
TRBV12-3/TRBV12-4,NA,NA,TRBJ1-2,TGTGCCAGCAGTTTAACAGGGACTGGTAACTATGGCTACACCTTC,CASSLTGTGNYGYTF
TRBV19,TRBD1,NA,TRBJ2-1,TGTGCCAGTAGTTACAGGGGGAGAGATGAGCAGTTCTTC,CASSYRGRDEQFF
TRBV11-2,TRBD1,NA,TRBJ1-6,TGTGCCAGCAGCTTAGAAGGGGGTACAGGGGGTTCACCCCTCCACTTT,CASSLEGGTGGSPLHF
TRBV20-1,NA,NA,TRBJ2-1,TGCAGTGCTAGCGGTCCCAGGACGTCCTACAATGAGCAGTTCTTC,CSASGPRTSYNEQFF
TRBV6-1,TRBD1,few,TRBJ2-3,TGTGCCAGCAGTCGAATAGTAGGACAGGGGTTCCCAGATACGCAGTATTTT,CASSRIVGQGFPDTQYF
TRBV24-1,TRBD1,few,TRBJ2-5,TGTGCCACCAGGGCCGGGACAGGGGCTGGAGAGACCCAGTACTTC,CATRAGTGAGETQYF
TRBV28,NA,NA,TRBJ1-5,TGTGCCAGCGAGATAGGACAGACTAATCAGCCCCAGCATTTT,CASEIGQTNQPQHF
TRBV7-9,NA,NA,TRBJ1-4,TGTGCCAGCAGCCCATCCGGGGGTGGTAATGAAAAACTGTTTTTT,CASSPSGGGNEKLFF
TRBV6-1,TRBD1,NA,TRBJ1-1,TGTGCCAGCAGACACGGACAGGGGAACACTGAAGCTTTCTTT,CASRHGQGNTEAFF
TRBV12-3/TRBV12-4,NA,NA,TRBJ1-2,TGTGCCAGCAGTTTATTGAAAGAGAGGGGCTACACCTTC,CASSLLKERGYTF
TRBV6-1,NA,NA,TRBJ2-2,TGTGCCAGCAAAGGCGGGGACCGGAACACCGGGGAGCTGTTTTTT,CASKGGDRNTGELFF
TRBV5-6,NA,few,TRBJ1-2,TGTGCCAGCAGCTTGGACAGGGCCTCAGCGGGCTACACCTTC,CASSLDRASAGYTF
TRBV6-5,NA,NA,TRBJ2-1,TGTGCCAGCAAGTTACAAGGCAAAGGTGAGCAGTTCTTC,CASKLQGKGEQFF
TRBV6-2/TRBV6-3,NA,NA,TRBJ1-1,TGTGCCAGCAAGTTGGGGTGGATCACTGAAGCTTTCTTT,CASKLGWITEAFF
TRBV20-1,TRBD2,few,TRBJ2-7,TGCAGTGCTAGAGGCCGCGGGGGGAAGTCCCCCGAGCAGTACTTC,CSARGRGGKSPEQYF
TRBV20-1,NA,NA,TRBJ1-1,TGCAGTGCTCCAAGAGCCCGGAACACTGAAGCTTTCTTT,CSAPRARNTEAFF
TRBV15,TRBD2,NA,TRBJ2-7,TGTGCCACCAGCAGACGGACTAGCGGGAGCGAGCAGTACTTC,CATSRRTSGSEQYF
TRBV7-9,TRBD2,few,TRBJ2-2,TGTGCCAGCAGCTTGGGCTCTAGCGGGGGAGTCAACACCGGGGAGCTGTTTTTT,CASSLGSSGGVNTGELFF
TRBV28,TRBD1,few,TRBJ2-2,TGTGCCAGCAGTCCTTGGGACAGTTTAAACACCGGGGAGCTGTTTTTT,CASSPWDSLNTGELFF
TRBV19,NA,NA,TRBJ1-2,TGTGCCAGTAGTATAGATGGGGCCGAGAGTGGCTACACCTTC,CASSIDGAESGYTF
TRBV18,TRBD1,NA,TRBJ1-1,TGTGCCAGCTCACCAACCGGGACAGGGGGCACTGAAGCTTTCTTT,CASSPTGTGGTEAFF
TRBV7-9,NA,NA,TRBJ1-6,TGTGCCAGCAGCACCCGACGGGGTCGGAATTCACCCCTCCACTTT,CASSTRRGRNSPLHF